A single TCR beta chain is shown here with its context. The antigen is undetermined. The DNA is left out, because the CDR3 cannot be placed on it with certainty; the CDR3 is given as TCRdb lists it. The CDR3 sequence runs 21 residues, both termini included. The germline V gene encodes CDR1 SEHNR and CDR2 FQNEAQ (reference sequence). Ophthalmopathy donors were characterized by moderate-to-severe activity, CAS of at least 3, NOSPECS of at least 4, and duration under 3 months. The sample belongs to a study of Graves' ophthalmopathy and Graves' hyperthyroidism. On the study more broadly: Researchers obtained peripheral blood at initial diagnosis, before any treatment had begun. Findings and limits, study-wide: Ophthalmopathy and stable hyperthyroidism were discriminated by a 13-signature model, with about 90% sensitivity and approximately 77% specificity.

RNA served as the template for amplifying TCR beta CDR3 regions. RT-PCR was first run with HTBI primers, then multiplex PCR in a second round. TCRdb passed the multiplex PCR reads through MiXCR, listing each CDR3 protein once. There are under 60,000 distinct CDR3 sequences in the sample; approximately 45% occur only once, and over 3.5% lies in the top ten. The sample taken for sequencing was peripheral blood. This clonotype was sampled from an adult woman with Graves' ophthalmopathy. This chain connects TRBV7-9 to TRBJ1-5; the table's D gene call, TRBD1, was not cross checked with the DNA. The CDR3 region is CASSPRTGNEKLFFGSGTQHF.